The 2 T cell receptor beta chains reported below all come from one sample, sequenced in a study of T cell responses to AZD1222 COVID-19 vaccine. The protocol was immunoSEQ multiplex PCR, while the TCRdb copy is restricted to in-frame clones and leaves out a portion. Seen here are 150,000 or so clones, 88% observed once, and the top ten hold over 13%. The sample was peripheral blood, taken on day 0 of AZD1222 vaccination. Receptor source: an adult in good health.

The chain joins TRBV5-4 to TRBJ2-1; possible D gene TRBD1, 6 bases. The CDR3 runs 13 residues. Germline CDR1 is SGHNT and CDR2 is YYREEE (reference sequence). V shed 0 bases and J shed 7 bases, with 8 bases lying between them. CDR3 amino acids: CASSLVQGNEQFF. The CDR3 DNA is TGTGCCAGCAGCTTGGTGCAGGGGAATGAGCAGTTCTTC.

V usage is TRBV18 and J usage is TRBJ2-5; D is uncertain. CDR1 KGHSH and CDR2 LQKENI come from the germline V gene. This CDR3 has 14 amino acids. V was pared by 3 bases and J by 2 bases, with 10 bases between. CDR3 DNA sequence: TGTGCCAGCTCACCGAACGGCAATCAAGAGACCCAGTACTTC. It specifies CASSPNGNQETQYF.